The 2 T cell receptor beta chains below come from one sample, sequenced in a study of T cell responses to AZD1222 COVID-19 vaccine. Sequencing was performed with immunoSEQ multiplex PCR; in TCRdb, only in-frame clones are kept and a portion is missing. The table shows approximately 200,000 clones, with around 87% occurring only once. Sequenced here: peripheral blood, sampled on day 0 of MenACWY control vaccination. The receptors here all came from an adult in good health.

This clone was detected a few times. For the CDR3, the DNA is TGTGCCAGCAGCCGAGCGGGGGGCCTCAACTATGGCTACACCTTC. It specifies CASSRAGGLNYGYTF. J is TRBJ1-2 and V is TRBV4-2, with D possibly matching TRBD1 (6 bases). Germline V lookup: CDR1 LGHNA, CDR2 YNFKEQ. There are 15 residues in the CDR3. V was shortened by 4 bases and J by 2 bases, with 14 bases between the two germline ends.

The V call is TRBV4-3, the J call TRBJ2-5; the D gene is possibly TRBD1 (6 bases). The CDR3 runs 14 residues. V was trimmed by 2 bases and J by 2 bases, leaving 9 bases between them. The germline V gene has CDR1 LGHNA and CDR2 YSLEER. CDR3 sequence (DNA): TGCGCCAGCAGCCAAAGCAGGGGACAAGAGACCCAGTACTTC. It encodes CASSQSRGQETQYF.